Each of the 10 T cell receptor beta chains below was sequenced from the same sample in a study of T cell responses to AZD1222 COVID-19 vaccine. This table comes from immunoSEQ multiplex PCR, and its TCRdb copy is limited to in-frame clones, with some not included. The data contain about 160,000 clones, just over 90% of them seen just once; the ten biggest clones take up about 1%. Material: peripheral blood, obtained 28 days after the second AZD1222 dose. The receptors originated from an adult who received the AZD1222 COVID-19 vaccine.

The gene calls are TRBV9 and TRBJ2-3; the D is unclear. The CDR3 has 13 residues. V lost 2 bases and J 8 bases, leaving 12 bases between the germline ends. Germline V lookup: CDR1 SGDLS, CDR2 YYNGEE. The CDR3 here is CASSVNEKSTQYF. Here the CDR3 DNA reads TGTGCCAGCAGCGTTAACGAGAAAAGTACGCAGTATTTT.

The V call is TRBV7-8, the J call TRBJ2-5, with D hard to call. The CDR3 is 10 residues long. V was trimmed by 8 bases and J by 5 bases, leaving 6 bases between them. The germline CDR1 and CDR2 sequences are SGHVS and FQNEAQ. This CDR3 is CASGRETQYF. The CDR3 DNA sequence: TGTGCCAGCGGTCGGGAGACCCAGTACTTC.

This chain connects TRBV11-2 to TRBJ2-1; D might be TRBD2 (5 bases). Germline loops: CDR1 SGHAT, CDR2 FQNNGV. CDR3 length: 13 residues. V was pared by 3 bases and J by 6 bases, with 9 bases between. CDR3 loop: CASSFRRGNEQFF. The CDR3 DNA is TGTGCCAGCAGCTTCAGACGGGGCAATGAGCAGTTCTTC.

The chain carries TRBV9 and TRBJ2-2; a weak D match, TRBD2 (6 bases). The V gene's germline CDR1 is SGDLS and CDR2 YYNGEE. CDR3 size: 16 residues. The V end lost 0 bases, the J end lost 1 base, and 10 bases lay between the germline ends. CDR3 sequence: CASSVEAGGNTGELFF. Here the CDR3 DNA reads TGTGCCAGCAGCGTAGAAGCCGGGGGGAACACCGGGGAGCTGTTTTTT.

This chain connects TRBV5-1 to TRBJ2-7, with unresolved D. Trimming pared 4 bases from V and 2 bases from J, leaving 4 bases between. The CDR3 runs to 11 residues. The germline CDR1 and CDR2 sequences are SGHRS and YFSETQ. The CDR3 nucleotides are TGCGCCAGCAGCAACGCCTACGAGCAGTACTTC. Amino acids: CASSNAYEQYF.

This clone has a single count. The CDR3 is CAISGGQGNYEQYF. As DNA, the CDR3 is TGTGCCATCAGCGGCGGACAGGGGAACTACGAGCAGTACTTC. The gene calls are TRBV10-3 and TRBJ2-7; TRBD1 matches at 9 bases. Germline V gene sequence: CDR1 ENHRY, CDR2 SYGVKD. The CDR3 is 14 residues long. V was pared by 6 bases and J by 3 bases, with 6 bases of the junction left unmatched.

V and J are TRBV6-5 and TRBJ1-1; D remains ambiguous. Germline V gives CDR1 MNHEY, CDR2 SVGAGI. The V end was cut by 4 bases, the J end by 1 base, with 7 bases between. The CDR3 has 13 residues. CDR3 residues: CASSLVSNTEAFF. In DNA, the CDR3 is TGTGCCAGCAGTTTGGTGTCGAACACTGAAGCTTTCTTT.

This clone has only a few counts. V is TRBV5-4 and J is TRBJ1-4; D is ambiguous. The CDR3 extends over 13 amino acids. V was clipped by 3 bases and J by 5 bases, with 8 bases between them. Germline CDR1 reads SGHNT; CDR2 reads YYREEE (reference sequence). The CDR3 loop reads CASSSGENEKLFF. The CDR3 DNA follows: TGTGCCAGCAGCTCCGGGGAGAATGAAAAACTGTTTTTT.

V usage is TRBV18 and J usage is TRBJ1-6, with 9 bases matching TRBD1. V shed 0 bases, J shed 7 bases, and the junction held 1 base outside the gene matches. This CDR3 contains 15 residues. Germline CDR1 is KGHSH and CDR2 is LQKENI. This CDR3 reads CASSPPDRGNSPLHF. CDR3 nucleotide sequence: TGTGCCAGCTCACCACCGGACAGGGGAAATTCACCCCTCCACTTT.

V is TRBV5-1 and J is TRBJ1-2; 7 bases fit TRBD1. The germline CDR1 and CDR2 sequences are SGHRS and YFSETQ. The CDR3 length is 13 residues. The ends lost 6 bases at V and 7 bases at J; junction bases unmatched: 9. In nucleotides, the CDR3 is TGCGCCAGCAACGAAGGGGGCTTGGCTGGCTACACCTTC. Residues: CASNEGGLAGYTF.